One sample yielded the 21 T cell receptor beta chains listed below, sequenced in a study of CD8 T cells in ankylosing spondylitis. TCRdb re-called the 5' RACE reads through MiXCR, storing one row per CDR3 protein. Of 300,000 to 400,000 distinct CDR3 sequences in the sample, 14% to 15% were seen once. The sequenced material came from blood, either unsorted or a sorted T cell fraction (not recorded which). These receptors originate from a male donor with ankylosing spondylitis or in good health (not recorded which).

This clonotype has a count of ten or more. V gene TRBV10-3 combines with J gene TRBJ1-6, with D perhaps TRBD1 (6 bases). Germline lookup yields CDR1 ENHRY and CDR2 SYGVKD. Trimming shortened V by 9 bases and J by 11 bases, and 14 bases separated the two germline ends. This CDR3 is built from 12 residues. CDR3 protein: CAIAREGAPLHF. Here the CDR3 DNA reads TGTGCCATTGCCAGAGAGGGGGCACCCCTCCACTTT.

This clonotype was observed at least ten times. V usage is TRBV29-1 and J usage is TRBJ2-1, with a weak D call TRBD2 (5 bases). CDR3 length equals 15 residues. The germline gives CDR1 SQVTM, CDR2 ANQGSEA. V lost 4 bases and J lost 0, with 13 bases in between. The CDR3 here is CSVGTGYYSYNEQFF. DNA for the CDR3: TGCAGCGTTGGGACGGGATATTACTCCTACAATGAGCAGTTCTTC.

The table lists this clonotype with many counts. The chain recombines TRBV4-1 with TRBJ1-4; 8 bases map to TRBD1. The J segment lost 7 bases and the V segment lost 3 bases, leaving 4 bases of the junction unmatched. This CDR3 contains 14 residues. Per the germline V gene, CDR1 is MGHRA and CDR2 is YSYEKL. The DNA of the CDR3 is TGCGCCAGCAGCCAGGGGACAGGTCTTGAAAAACTGTTTTTT. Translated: CASSQGTGLEKLFF.

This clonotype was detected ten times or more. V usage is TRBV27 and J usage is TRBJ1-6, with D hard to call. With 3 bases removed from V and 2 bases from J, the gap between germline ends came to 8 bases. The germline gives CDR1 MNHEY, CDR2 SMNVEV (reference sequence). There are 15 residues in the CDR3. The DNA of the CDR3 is TGTGCCAGCAGTTTTATACTCCCCTATAATTCACCCCTCCACTTT. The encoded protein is CASSFILPYNSPLHF.

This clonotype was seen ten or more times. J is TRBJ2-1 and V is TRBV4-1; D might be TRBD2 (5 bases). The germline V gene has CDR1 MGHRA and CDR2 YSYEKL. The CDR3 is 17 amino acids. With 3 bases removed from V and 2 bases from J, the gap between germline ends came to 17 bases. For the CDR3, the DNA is TGCGCCAGCAGCCATCTCTGGGAGAGGAGTACCTACAATGAGCAGTTCTTC. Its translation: CASSHLWERSTYNEQFF.

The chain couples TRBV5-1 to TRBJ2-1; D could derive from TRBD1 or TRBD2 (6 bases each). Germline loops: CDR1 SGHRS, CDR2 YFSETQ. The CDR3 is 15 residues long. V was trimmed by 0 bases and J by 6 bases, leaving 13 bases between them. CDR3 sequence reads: CASSLEGGGSNEQFF. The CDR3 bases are TGCGCCAGCAGCTTGGAGGGGGGCGGTAGCAATGAGCAGTTCTTC. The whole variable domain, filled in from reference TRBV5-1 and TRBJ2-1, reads KAGVTQTPRYLIKTRGQQVTLSCSPISGHRSVSWYQQTPGQGLQFLFEYFSETQRNKGNFPGRFSGRQFSNSRSEMNVSTLELGDSALYLCASSLEGGGSNEQFFGPGTRLTVL.

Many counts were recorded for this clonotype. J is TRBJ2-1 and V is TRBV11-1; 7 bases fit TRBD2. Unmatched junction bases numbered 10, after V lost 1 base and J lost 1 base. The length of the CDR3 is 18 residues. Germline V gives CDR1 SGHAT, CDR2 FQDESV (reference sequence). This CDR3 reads CASSLVVLLAVSYNEQFF. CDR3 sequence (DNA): TGTGCCAGCAGCTTAGTGGTTTTGCTAGCGGTTTCCTACAATGAGCAGTTCTTC.

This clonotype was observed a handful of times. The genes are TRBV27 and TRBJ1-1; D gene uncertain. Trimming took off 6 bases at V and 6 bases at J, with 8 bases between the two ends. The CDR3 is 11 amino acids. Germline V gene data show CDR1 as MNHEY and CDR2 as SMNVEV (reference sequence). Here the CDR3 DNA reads TGTGCCAGCAGAGAGACGGCTGAAGCTTTCTTT. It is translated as CASRETAEAFF.

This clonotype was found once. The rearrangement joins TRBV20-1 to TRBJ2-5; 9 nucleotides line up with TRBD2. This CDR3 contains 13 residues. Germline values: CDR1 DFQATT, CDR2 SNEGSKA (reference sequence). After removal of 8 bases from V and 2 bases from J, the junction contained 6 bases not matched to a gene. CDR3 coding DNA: TGCAGTAGCGGCGGGGGGGTACAAGAGACCCAGTACTTC. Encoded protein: CSSGGGVQETQYF.

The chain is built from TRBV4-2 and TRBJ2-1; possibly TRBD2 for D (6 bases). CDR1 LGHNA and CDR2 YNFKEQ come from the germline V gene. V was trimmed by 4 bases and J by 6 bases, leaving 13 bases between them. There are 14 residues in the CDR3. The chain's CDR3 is CASSPAGTRNEQFF. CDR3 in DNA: TGTGCCAGCAGCCCTGCCGGGACTCGCAATGAGCAGTTCTTC.

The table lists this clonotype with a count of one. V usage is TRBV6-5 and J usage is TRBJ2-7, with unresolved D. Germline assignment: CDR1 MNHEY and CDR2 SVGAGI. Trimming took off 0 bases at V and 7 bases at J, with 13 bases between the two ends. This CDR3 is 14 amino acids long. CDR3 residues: CASSYSVQPREQYF. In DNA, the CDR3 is TGTGCCAGCAGTTACTCGGTCCAGCCCCGGGAGCAGTACTTC.

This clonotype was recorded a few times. CDR3 in amino acids: CASSLNWPGQGEAFF. The CDR3 DNA reads as TGCGCCAGCAGCTTGAACTGGCCAGGGCAGGGTGAAGCTTTCTTT. The chain employs TRBV5-1 and TRBJ1-1, with D tentatively TRBD1 (5 bases). The CDR3 contains 15 residues. Trimming removed 1 base from V and 7 bases from J, with 17 bases in between. Germline CDR1 and CDR2: SGHRS and YFSETQ.

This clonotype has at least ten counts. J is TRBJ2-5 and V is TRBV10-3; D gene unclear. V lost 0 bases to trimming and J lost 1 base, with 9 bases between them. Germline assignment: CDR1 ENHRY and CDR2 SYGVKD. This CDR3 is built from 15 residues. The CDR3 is CAISESLGSQETQYF. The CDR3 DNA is TGTGCCATCAGTGAGTCGCTGGGCAGCCAAGAGACCCAGTACTTC.

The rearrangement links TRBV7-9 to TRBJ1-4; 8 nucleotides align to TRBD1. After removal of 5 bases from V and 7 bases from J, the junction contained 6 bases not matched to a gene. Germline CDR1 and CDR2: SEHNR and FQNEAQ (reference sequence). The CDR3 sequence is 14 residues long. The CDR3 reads CASSLLTGGEKLFF. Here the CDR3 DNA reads TGTGCCAGCAGCCTCCTCACAGGGGGTGAAAAACTGTTTTTT. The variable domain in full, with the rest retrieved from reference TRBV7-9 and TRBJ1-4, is DTGVSQNPRHKITKRGQNVTFRCDPISEHNRLYWYRQTLGQGPEFLTYFQNEAQLEKSRLLSDRFSAERPKGSFSTLEIQRTEQGDSAMYLCASSLLTGGEKLFFGSGTQLSVL.

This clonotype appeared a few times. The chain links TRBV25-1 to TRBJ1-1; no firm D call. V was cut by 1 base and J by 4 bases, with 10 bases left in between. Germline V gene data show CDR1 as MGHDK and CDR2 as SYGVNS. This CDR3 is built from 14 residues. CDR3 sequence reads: CASSESSGVTEAFF. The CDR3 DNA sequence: TGTGCCAGCAGTGAATCGTCTGGGGTCACTGAAGCTTTCTTT.

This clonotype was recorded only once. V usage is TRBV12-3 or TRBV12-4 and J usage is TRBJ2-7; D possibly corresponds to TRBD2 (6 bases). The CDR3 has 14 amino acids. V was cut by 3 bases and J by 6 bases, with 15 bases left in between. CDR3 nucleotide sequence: TGTGCCAGCAGTTTGGGCCCCCCGCGGGGCGAGCAGTACTTC. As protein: CASSLGPPRGEQYF.

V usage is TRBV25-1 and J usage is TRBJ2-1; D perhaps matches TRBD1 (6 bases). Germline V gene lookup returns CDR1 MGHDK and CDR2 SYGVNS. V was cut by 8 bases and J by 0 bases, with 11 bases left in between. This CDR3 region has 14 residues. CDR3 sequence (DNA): TGTGCCAGCCTGGACAGCCTCTCCTACAATGAGCAGTTCTTC. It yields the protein CASLDSLSYNEQFF.

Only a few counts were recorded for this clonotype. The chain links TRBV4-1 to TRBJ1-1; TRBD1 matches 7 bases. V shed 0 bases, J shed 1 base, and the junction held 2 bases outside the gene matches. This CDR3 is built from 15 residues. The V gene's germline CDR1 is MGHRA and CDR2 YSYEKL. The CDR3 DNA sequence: TGCGCCAGCAGCCAAGAGGGACAGACGAACACTGAAGCTTTCTTT. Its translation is CASSQEGQTNTEAFF.

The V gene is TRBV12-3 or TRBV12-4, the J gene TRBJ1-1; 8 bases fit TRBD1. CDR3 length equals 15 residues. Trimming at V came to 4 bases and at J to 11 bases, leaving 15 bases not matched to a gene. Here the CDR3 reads CASSSDSRGRILAFF. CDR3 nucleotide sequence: TGTGCCAGCAGTTCCGACTCCAGGGGGCGCATACTTGCTTTCTTT.

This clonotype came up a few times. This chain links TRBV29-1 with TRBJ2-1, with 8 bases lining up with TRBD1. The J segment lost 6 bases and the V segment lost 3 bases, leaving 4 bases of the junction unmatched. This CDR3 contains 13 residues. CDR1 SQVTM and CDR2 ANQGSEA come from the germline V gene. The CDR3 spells CSVEPGGGNEQFF. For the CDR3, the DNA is TGCAGCGTTGAGCCAGGGGGCGGCAATGAGCAGTTCTTC.

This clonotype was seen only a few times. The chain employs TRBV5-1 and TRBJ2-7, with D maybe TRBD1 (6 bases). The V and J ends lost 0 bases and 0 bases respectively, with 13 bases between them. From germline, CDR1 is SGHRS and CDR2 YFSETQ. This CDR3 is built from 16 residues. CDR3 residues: CASSLAQGTTSYEQYF. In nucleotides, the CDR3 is TGCGCCAGCAGCTTGGCCCAGGGGACAACCTCCTACGAGCAGTACTTC.